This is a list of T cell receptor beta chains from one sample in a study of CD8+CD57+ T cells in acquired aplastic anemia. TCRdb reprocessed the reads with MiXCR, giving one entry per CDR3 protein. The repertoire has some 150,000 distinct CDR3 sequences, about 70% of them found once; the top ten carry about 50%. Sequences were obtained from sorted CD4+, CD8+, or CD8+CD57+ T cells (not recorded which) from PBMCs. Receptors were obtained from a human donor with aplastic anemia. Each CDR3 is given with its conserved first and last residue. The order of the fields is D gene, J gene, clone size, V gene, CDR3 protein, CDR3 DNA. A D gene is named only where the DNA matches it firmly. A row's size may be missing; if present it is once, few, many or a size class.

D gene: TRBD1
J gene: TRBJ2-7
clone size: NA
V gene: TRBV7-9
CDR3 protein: CASSPPDRPYYEQYF
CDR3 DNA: TGTGCCAGCAGCCCCCCGGACAGGCCGTACTACGAGCAGTACTTC

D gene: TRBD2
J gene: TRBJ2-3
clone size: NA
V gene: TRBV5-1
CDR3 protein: CASETSGASTDTQYF
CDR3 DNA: TGCGCCAGTGAGACTAGCGGGGCGAGCACAGATACGCAGTATTTT

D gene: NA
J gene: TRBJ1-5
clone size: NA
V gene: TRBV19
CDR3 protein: CASGGAVNQPQHF
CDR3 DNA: TGTGCCAGTGGAGGGGCCGTAAATCAGCCCCAGCATTTT

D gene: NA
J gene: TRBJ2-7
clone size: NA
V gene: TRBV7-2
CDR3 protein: CASSPGRQVYEQYF
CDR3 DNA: TGTGCCAGCAGCCCGGGACGGCAAGTCTACGAGCAGTACTTC

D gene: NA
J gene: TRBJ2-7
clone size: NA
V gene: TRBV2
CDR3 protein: CASSISGSSYEQYF
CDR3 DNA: TGTGCCAGCAGTATAAGCGGAAGCTCCTACGAGCAGTACTTC

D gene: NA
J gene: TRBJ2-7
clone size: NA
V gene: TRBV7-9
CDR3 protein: CASSSKGGSRTYEQYF
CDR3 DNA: TGTGCCAGCAGCTCGAAGGGGGGGAGTCGTACCTACGAGCAGTACTTC

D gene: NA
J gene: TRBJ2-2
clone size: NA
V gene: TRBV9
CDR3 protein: CASSVGGGDTGELFF
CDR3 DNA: TGTGCCAGCAGCGTAGGGGGTGGTGACACCGGGGAGCTGTTTTTT

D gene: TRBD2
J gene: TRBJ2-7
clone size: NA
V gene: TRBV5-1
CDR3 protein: CASSSGTSGETSREYF
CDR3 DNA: TGCGCCAGCAGCTCTGGGACTAGCGGGGAGACTTCTCGCGAGTACTTC

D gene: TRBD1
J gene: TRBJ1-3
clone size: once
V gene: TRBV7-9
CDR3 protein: CATTTDRVVGNTIYF
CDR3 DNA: TGTGCCACCACTACGGACAGGGTCGTTGGAAACACCATATATTTT

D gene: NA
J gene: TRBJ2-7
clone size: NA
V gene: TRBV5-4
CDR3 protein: CASSGDPAYEQYF
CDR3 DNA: TGTGCCAGCAGTGGGGACCCCGCTTACGAGCAGTACTTC

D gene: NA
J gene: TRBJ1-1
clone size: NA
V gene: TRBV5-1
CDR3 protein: CASSSLQGNTEAFF
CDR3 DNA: TGCGCCAGCAGCTCCCTCCAGGGGAACACTGAAGCTTTCTTT

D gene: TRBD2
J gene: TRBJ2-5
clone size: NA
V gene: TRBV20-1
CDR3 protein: CSARDVSGGQETQYF
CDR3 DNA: TGCAGTGCTAGAGATGTATCGGGAGGTCAAGAGACCCAGTACTTC

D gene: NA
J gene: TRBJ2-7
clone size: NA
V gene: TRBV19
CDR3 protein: CASLPGDSYEQYF
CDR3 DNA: TGTGCCAGCTTACCGGGGGACTCCTACGAGCAGTACTTC

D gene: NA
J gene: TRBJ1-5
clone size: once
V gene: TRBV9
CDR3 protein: CASSIHGLTGQPQHF
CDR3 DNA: TGTGCCAGCAGCATACATGGACTAACGGGACAGCCCCAGCATTTT

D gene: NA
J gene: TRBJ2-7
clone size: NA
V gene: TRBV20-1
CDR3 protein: CSAREGRGRGDEQYF
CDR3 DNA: TGCAGTGCTAGAGAGGGCCGGGGGCGCGGGGACGAGCAGTACTTC

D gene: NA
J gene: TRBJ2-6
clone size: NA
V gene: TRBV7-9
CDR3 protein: CASSLVLTASGANVLTF
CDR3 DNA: TGTGCCAGCAGCTTAGTCTTAACAGCCTCTGGGGCCAACGTCCTGACTTTC

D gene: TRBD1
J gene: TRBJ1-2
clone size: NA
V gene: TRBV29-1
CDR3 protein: CSVGEGASGYTF
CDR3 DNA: TGCAGCGTTGGGGAGGGGGCGAGTGGCTACACCTTC

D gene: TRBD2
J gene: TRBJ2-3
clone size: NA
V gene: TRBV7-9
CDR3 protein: CASVFSGDTQYF
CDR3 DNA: TGTGCCAGCGTCTTTAGCGGGGATACGCAGTATTTT

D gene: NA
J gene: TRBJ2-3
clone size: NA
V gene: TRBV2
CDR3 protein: CASSVDTDTQYF
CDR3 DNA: TGTGCCAGCAGTGTGGACACAGATACGCAGTATTTT

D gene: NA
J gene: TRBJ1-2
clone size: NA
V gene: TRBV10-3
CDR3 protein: CAITPDRAYGYTF
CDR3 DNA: TGTGCCATCACTCCCGACAGAGCGTATGGCTACACCTTC

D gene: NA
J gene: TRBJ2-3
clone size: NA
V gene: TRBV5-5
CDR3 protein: CASSPRTVASDTQYF
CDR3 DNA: TGTGCCAGCAGCCCCCGGACAGTCGCGTCAGATACGCAGTATTTT

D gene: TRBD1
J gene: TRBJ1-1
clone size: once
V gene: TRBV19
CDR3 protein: CASSIGTGGWSTEAFF
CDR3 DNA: TGTGCCAGTAGTATTGGGACAGGCGGATGGAGCACTGAAGCTTTCTTT

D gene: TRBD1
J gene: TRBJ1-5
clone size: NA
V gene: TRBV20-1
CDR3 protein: CSAETGDQPQHF
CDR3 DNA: TGCAGTGCTGAAACAGGGGACCAGCCCCAGCATTTT

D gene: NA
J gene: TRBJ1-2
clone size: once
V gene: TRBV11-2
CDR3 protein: CASSLVGGGGPYTF
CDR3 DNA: TGTGCCAGCAGCTTAGTCGGGGGAGGGGGTCCCTACACCTTC

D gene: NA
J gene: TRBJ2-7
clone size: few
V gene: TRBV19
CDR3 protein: CASSMTDGASYEQYF
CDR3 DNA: TGTGCCAGTAGTATGACTGACGGCGCCTCCTACGAGCAGTACTTC

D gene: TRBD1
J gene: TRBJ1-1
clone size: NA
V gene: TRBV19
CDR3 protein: CASSIGAGGSTEAFF
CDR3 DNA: TGTGCCAGTAGTATAGGGGCAGGGGGGAGCACTGAAGCTTTCTTT

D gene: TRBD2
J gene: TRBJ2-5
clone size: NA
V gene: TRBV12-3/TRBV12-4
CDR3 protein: CASRIGTSGASETQYF
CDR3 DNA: TGTGCCAGCAGGATTGGGACTAGCGGGGCCTCAGAGACCCAGTACTTC

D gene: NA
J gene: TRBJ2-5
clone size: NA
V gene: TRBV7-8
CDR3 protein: CASSLVTPTRETQYF
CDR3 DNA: TGTGCCAGCAGCTTAGTTACCCCTACAAGGGAGACCCAGTACTTC

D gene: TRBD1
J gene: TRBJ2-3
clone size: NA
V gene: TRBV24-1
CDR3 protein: CATSDRDRGKPDTQYF
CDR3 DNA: TGTGCCACCAGTGACCGAGACAGGGGGAAGCCAGATACGCAGTATTTT

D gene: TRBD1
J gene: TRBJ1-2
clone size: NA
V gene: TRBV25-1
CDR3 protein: CASSAAFQGDGYTF
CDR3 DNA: TGTGCCAGCAGTGCCGCATTTCAGGGGGATGGCTACACCTTC

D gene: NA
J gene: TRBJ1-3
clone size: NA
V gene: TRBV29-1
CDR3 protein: CSVEAGRGSGNTIYF
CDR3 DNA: TGCAGCGTTGAAGCGGGACGGGGGTCTGGAAACACCATATATTTT

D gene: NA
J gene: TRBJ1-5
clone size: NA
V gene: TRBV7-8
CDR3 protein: CASSLDAQPQHF
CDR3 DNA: TGTGCCAGCAGCTTAGATGCTCAGCCCCAGCATTTT

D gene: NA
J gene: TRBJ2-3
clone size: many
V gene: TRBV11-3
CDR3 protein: CASSSRPDDTQYF
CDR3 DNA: TGTGCCAGCAGCTCCCGGCCCGACGATACGCAGTATTTT

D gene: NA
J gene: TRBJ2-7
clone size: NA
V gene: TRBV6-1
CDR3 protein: CASSEATRAYEQYF
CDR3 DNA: TGTGCCAGCAGTGAAGCTACCAGAGCCTACGAGCAGTACTTC

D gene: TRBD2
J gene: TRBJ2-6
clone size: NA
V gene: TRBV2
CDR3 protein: CASSPGGTGADVLTF
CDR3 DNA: TGTGCCAGCAGCCCGGGGGGAACTGGGGCCGACGTCCTGACTTTC

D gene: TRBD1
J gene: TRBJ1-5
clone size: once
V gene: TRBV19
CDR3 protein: CATRGGGNPQHF
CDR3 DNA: TGTGCCACCCGGGGAGGGGGCAATCCCCAGCATTTT

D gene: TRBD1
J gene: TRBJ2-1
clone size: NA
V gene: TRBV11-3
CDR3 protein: CARRQGSRYEQFF
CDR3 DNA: TGTGCCAGAAGACAGGGGAGCCGGTATGAGCAGTTCTTC

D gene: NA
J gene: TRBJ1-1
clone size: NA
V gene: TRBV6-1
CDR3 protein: CASSVTGNTEAFF
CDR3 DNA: TGTGCCAGCAGTGTAACAGGGAACACTGAAGCTTTCTTT

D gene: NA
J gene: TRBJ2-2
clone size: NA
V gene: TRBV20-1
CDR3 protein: CSAILTNTGELFF
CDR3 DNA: TGCAGTGCCATCCTAACCAACACCGGGGAGCTGTTTTTT

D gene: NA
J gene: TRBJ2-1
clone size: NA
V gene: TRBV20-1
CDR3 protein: CSARDQGSYNEQFF
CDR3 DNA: TGCAGTGCTAGAGACCAGGGTTCATACAATGAGCAGTTCTTC

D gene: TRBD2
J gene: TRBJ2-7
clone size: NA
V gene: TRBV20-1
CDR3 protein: CSANQLAGVYEQYF
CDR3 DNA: TGCAGTGCTAACCAACTAGCGGGGGTCTACGAGCAGTACTTC

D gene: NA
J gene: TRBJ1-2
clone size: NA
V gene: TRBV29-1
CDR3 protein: CSVSQGLEGYTF
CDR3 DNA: TGCAGCGTCTCACAGGGTTTGGAAGGCTACACCTTC

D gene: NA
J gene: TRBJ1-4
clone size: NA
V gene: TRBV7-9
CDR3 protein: CASSLEQGANEKLFF
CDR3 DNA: TGTGCCAGCAGCTTAGAACAGGGCGCTAATGAAAAACTGTTTTTT

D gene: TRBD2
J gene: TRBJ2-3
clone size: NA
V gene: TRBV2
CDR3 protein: CASSEGLAGGSDTQYF
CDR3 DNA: TGTGCCAGCAGTGAGGGACTAGCGGGAGGTTCAGATACGCAGTATTTT

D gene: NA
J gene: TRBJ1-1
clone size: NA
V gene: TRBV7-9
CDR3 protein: CASSQSGSNTEAFF
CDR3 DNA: TGTGCCAGCAGCCAATCCGGAAGTAACACTGAAGCTTTCTTT

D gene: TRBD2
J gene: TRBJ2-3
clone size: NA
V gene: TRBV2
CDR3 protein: CASSLTVGTSGGSTDTQYF
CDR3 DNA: TGTGCCAGCAGTCTGACGGTGGGAACTAGCGGGGGTAGCACAGATACGCAGTATTTT

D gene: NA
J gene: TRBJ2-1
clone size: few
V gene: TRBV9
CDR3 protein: CASSASDPWNEQFF
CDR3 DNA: TGTGCCAGCAGCGCTTCGGACCCCTGGAATGAGCAGTTCTTC

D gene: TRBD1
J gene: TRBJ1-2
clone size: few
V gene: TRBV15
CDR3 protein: CATSRERGRGYGYTF
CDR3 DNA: TGTGCCACCAGCAGAGAAAGGGGGCGCGGCTATGGCTACACCTTC

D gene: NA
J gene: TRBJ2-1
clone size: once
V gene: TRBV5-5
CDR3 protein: CLPGSGDRNEQFF
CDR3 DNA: TGCCTACCAGGGTCGGGAGACCGCAATGAGCAGTTCTTC

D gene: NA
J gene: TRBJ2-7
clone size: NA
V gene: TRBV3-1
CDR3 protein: CASSQSYEQYF
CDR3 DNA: TGTGCCAGCAGCCAGTCCTACGAGCAGTACTTC

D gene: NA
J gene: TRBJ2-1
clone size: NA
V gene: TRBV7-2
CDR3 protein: CASSLGISYNEQFF
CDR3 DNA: TGTGCCAGCAGCTTAGGTATATCCTACAATGAGCAGTTCTTC